Here is one TCR beta chain with its context. Its antigen is not known. TCRdb's table, derived via immunoSEQ multiplex PCR, lists solely in-frame clones and lacks some. The table records some 5,000 clones, approximately 80% of them present only once. The sample originates from a study of tissue T cells after allogeneic stem cell transplantation. The CDR3 consists of 14 residues. V lost 2 bases to trimming and J lost 3 bases; unmatched junction nucleotides: 2. The V gene's germline CDR1 is GTSNPN and CDR2 SVGIG (reference sequence). Study results and limitations: Alloreactivity or antigen specificity of tissue TCRs was not determined; some clones might be host cells.

The sample consisted of blood, taken before transplantation. This clonotype originated in a man aged 40-75 years who later had graft-versus-host disease after an allogeneic stem cell transplant. The chain employs TRBV30 and TRBJ2-1, with TRBD1 identical over 9 bases. The CDR3 nucleotides are TGTGCCTGGAGTACGGACAGGGGCTACAATGAGCAGTTCTTC. Its protein product is CAWSTDRGYNEQFF.